The subject of this entry is one T cell receptor (beta chain). The data are from a study of blood T cell repertoires in COVID-19. In the study's own analysis: Estimation of nucleated cell counts was performed using reference gene primer amplification. Measured with immunoSEQ multiplex PCR; TCRdb has only the in-frame clones, and not every one. V and J calls and clone size are copied from that table; D and trimming were computed from the DNA. The profile shows roughly 250,000 clones, 82% of them singletons. Sequenced input: peripheral blood. This TCR was recovered from a woman between 65 and 79 years old with acute or convalescent COVID-19.

The CDR3: CATSFYNEQFF. CDR3 coding DNA: TGTGCGACTAGCTTCTACAATGAGCAGTTCTTC. The chain uses TRBV6-5 and TRBJ2-1; 7 bases fit TRBD2. Germline-derived CDR1 and CDR2 are MNHEY and SVGAGI. The CDR3 has 11 residues.